In this sample, the clone carrying this TCR beta chain turned up once. Antigen specificity is unknown. The source of the sample is a study of radiotherapy plus CTLA-4 blockade in lung cancer. Study conclusions and caveats: Blood-borne expansion of tumor-derived TCR clones followed radiotherapy plus ipilimumab.

The assay was immunoSEQ multiplex PCR, and TCRdb's table has in-frame clones only and misses some. The sample holds just under 60,000 clones; approximately 67% are singletons and the top ten take approximately 8.3%. CDR3 length: 13 residues. Per the germline V gene, CDR1 is SGDLS and CDR2 is YYNGEE. Trimming pared 6 bases from V and 2 bases from J, leaving 11 bases between. The origin of this receptor is a human donor with non-small cell lung cancer whose response to radiotherapy plus ipilimumab could not be evaluated. V is TRBV9 and J is TRBJ1-1, with D maybe TRBD1 (6 bases). The sequencing here drew on peripheral blood, taken from a patient treated with radiotherapy plus ipilimumab. The CDR3 nucleotides are TGTGCCAGCAATGGGGGCGCCAACACTGAAGCTTTCTTT. Translated: CASNGGANTEAFF.